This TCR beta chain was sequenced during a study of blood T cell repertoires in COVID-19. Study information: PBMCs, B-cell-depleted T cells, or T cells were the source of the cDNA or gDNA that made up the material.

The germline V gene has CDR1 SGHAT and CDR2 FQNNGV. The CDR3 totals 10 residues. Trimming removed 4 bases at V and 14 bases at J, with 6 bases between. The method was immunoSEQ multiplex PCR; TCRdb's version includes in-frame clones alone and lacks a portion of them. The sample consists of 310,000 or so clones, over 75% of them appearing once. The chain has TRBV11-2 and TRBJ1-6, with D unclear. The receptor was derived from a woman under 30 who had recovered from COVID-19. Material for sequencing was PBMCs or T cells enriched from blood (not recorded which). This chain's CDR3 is CASSSGTLHF. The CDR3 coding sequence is TGTGCCAGCAGCTCCGGTACCCTCCACTTT.